The clone carrying this T cell receptor (beta chain) was picked up a small number of times. The antigen remains undetermined. TCRdb re-called the reads through MiXCR, storing one row per CDR3 protein. The sample includes 600,000 to 700,000 distinct CDR3 sequences, approximately 33% of them seen just once. This specimen belongs to a study of T cell repertoires in cytomegalovirus infection. Study-level information: Use of recently identified HLA-C-restricted and well-studied HLA-B-restricted CMV epitopes was part of the study. Study findings and constraints: Ex vivo responses were dominated by HLA-C-restricted CMV-specific TCR beta clonotypes.

Germline V gene data show CDR1 as SNHLY and CDR2 as FYNNEI. Deletions cut 10 bases from V and 0 bases from J, with 12 bases between. The CDR3 has 14 residues. The genes are TRBV2 and TRBJ1-4; D unclear. This receptor was obtained from a human donor in good health (CMV status not recorded). Some clones in this sample may be carry-over from other donors' samples. The sample here was cultured PBMCs, taken from culture after CMV antigen stimulation. CDR3 sequence: CATLRVTTNEKLFF. In nucleotides, the CDR3 is TGTGCCACCTTGCGGGTCACAACTAATGAAAAACTGTTTTTT.